The sequence of this TCR beta chain was determined in a study of shared clonotypes between healthy human individuals. The study drew all its donors from Caucasian adults living in Nashville, Tennessee. Study findings and constraints: Measured sharing among donors was expected to vary with sequencing depth. Rarefaction demonstrated incomplete sorted-subset sequencing despite large depth.

To note about this clone: Its antigen remains unidentified.

This CDR3 comprises 14 residues. Germline CDR1 and CDR2: SGDLS and YYNGEE. V was cut by 0 bases and J by 0 bases, with 5 bases left in between. Original handling: Filtering of immunoSEQ junctional sequences could not match full-length read filtering. Measured with immunoSEQ multiplex PCR; TCRdb has only the in-frame clones, and not every one. V and J calls plus clone size are reproduced from that table; the DNA served to infer D and trimming. The repertoire holds over a million clones, with approximately 76% as singletons. The chain recombines TRBV9 with TRBJ2-3, with unresolved D. This sequence originates from a young man in good health. The sequencing input was memory CD4+ T cells sorted from blood. As for subset: CD45RA-negative fraction. The CDR3 sequence: CASSVEKSTDTQYF. CDR3 in DNA: TGTGCCAGCAGCGTAGAGAAGAGCACAGATACGCAGTATTTT.